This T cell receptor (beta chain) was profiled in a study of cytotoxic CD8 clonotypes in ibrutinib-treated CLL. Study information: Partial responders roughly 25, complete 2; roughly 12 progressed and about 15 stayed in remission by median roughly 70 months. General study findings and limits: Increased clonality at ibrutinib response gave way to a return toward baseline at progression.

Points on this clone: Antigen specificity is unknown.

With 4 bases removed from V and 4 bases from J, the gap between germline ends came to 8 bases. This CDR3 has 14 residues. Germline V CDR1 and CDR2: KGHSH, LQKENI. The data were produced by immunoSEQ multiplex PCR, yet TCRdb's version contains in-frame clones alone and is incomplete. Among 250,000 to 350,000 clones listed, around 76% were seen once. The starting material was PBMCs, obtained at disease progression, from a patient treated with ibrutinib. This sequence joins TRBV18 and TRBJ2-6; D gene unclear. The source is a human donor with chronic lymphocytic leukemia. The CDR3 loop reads CASSQTTGANVLTF. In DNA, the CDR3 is TGTGCCAGCTCACAAACTACCGGGGCCAACGTCCTGACTTTC. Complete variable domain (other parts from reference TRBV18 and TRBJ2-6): NAGVMQNPRHLVRRRGQEARLRCSPMKGHSHVYWYRQLPEEGLKFMVYLQKENIIDESGMPKERFSAEFPKEGPSILRIQQVVRGDSAAYFCASSQTTGANVLTFGAGSRLTVL.